The next 19 T cell receptor beta chains were all read from a single sample in a study of human T cells and chemical hapten exposure. The time point: patch test 2, 6 weeks after DPC sensitization. Treatment indicated: therapeutic diphenylcyclopropenone sensitization with weekly scalp DPC. TCRdb processed the RACE reads anew with MiXCR; each CDR3 protein has one entry. In the table there are about 40,000 distinct CDR3 sequences, less than 3.5% of which are singletons. The specimen was whole blood, collected in connection with sensitization to the hapten diphenylcyclopropenone (DPC). These TCRs come from a man in his forties with alopecia areata. Some clones in this sample may be carry-over from other donors' samples.

This clonotype was recorded many times. The V gene is TRBV20-1, the J gene TRBJ2-2; TRBD1 matches at 8 bases. Germline loops: CDR1 DFQATT, CDR2 SNEGSKA (reference sequence). The CDR3 has 16 amino acids. With 0 bases clipped from V and 3 bases from J, the junction kept 6 bases outside the gene matches. This CDR3 is CSARDSGGAYTGELFF. The CDR3 DNA reads TGCAGTGCTAGAGATTCAGGGGGCGCTTACACCGGGGAGCTGTTTTTT.

This clonotype was counted ten times or more. This chain connects TRBV7-8 to TRBJ2-6; D possibly matches TRBD1 or TRBD2 (5 bases each). This CDR3 comprises 17 residues. Per germline, CDR1 SGHVS and CDR2 FQNEAQ. The V end lost 4 bases, the J end lost 4 bases, and 17 bases lay between the germline ends. Written as DNA, the CDR3 is TGTGCCAGCAGCTCTCCCTCAGGGACGGCGGGGGCCAACGTCCTGACTTTC. Translation: CASSSPSGTAGANVLTF.

This clonotype was seen ten or more times. V is TRBV7-9 and J is TRBJ1-4, with D hard to call. Deletions cut 2 bases from V and 2 bases from J, with 6 bases between. This CDR3 has 14 amino acids. Germline lookup yields CDR1 SEHNR and CDR2 FQNEAQ (reference sequence). CDR3 region: CASSLHSTNEKLFF. CDR3 DNA: TGTGCCAGCAGCTTACACAGCACTAATGAAAAACTGTTTTTT.

This clonotype showed up many times. The J gene is TRBJ2-7, the V gene TRBV2; maybe TRBD1 (5 bases). Trimming left V 2 bases short and J 0 bases short, with 8 bases between. The CDR3 totals 14 residues. The germline CDR1 and CDR2 sequences are SNHLY and FYNNEI. The CDR3 spells CASSENRNSYEQYF. The CDR3 DNA is TGTGCCAGCAGTGAAAACAGGAACTCCTACGAGCAGTACTTC.

This clonotype was detected only a few times. This chain uses TRBV7-9 with TRBJ1-4; D not certain. There are 15 residues in the CDR3. Germline V lookup: CDR1 SEHNR, CDR2 FQNEAQ (reference sequence). The ends were cut back, 2 bases at V and 7 bases at J, with 14 bases in the middle. CDR3 bases: TGTGCCAGCAGCTTATCCATGGGGTTTGGTGAAAAACTGTTTTTT. This translates into CASSLSMGFGEKLFF.

The table lists this clonotype with many counts. This chain joins TRBV5-6 and TRBJ1-1, with TRBD1 as a possible D gene (5 bases). V was pared by 4 bases and J by 0 bases, with 13 bases between. Germline CDR1 is SGHDT and CDR2 is YYEEEE. The CDR3 sequence is 15 residues long. Here the CDR3 reads CASSTAREMNTEAFF. In DNA form, the CDR3 reads TGTGCCAGCAGCACCGCCAGGGAGATGAACACTGAAGCTTTCTTT.

This clonotype came up many times. In DNA form, the CDR3 reads TGTGCCAGCAGTTCCGGACTAGCGGGAGGTCCTTGGGGGGGCAATGAGCAGTTCTTC. The encoded protein is CASSSGLAGGPWGGNEQFF. This sequence joins TRBV12-3 or TRBV12-4 and TRBJ2-1; 14 bases map to TRBD2. The CDR3 is made up of 19 amino acids. Trimming removed 4 bases from V and 6 bases from J; junction bases left unmatched: 14.

Many counts were recorded for this clonotype. This chain connects TRBV14 to TRBJ2-1, with D tentatively TRBD2 (7 bases). This CDR3 region has 15 residues. V gave up 2 bases and J gave up 7 bases, with 15 bases separating them. Germline V CDR1 and CDR2: SGHDN, FVKESK. CDR3 nucleotide sequence: TGTGCCAGCAGCCAACAAGCGGGAAGGGGGAATGAGCAGTTCTTC. This translates into CASSQQAGRGNEQFF.

This clonotype has ten or more counts. The chain uses TRBV27 and TRBJ2-4; possibly TRBD2 for D (6 bases). Germline lookup yields CDR1 MNHEY and CDR2 SMNVEV (reference sequence). Trimming cost V 6 bases and J 1 base, with 28 bases left between them. This CDR3 contains 20 residues. The CDR3 sequence: CASSSQKTSRGRVAKNIQYF. CDR3 nucleotide sequence: TGTGCCAGCAGCTCTCAAAAGACTAGTCGGGGTCGCGTGGCCAAAAACATTCAGTACTTC.

This chain uses TRBV28 with TRBJ1-6; TRBD1 matches 7 bases. Germline CDR1 reads MDHEN; CDR2 reads SYDVKM. The CDR3 runs 15 residues. V lost 4 bases, J lost 7 bases, and 7 bases stayed unmatched. The chain's CDR3 is CASSYRDRPNSPLHF. The DNA of the CDR3 is TGTGCCAGCAGTTACCGGGACAGACCAAATTCACCCCTCCACTTT.

This clonotype was counted many times. The rearrangement links TRBV6-1 to TRBJ1-5, with D uncertain. Germline CDR1 MNHNS, CDR2 SASEGT. The CDR3 has 12 amino acids. V was shortened by 6 bases and J by 4 bases, with 7 bases between the two germline ends. The CDR3 sequence: CASRPKNQPQHF. CDR3 DNA sequence: TGTGCCAGCAGGCCAAAGAATCAGCCCCAGCATTTT.

This clonotype was seen at least ten times. This rearrangement joins TRBV12-3 or TRBV12-4 to TRBJ2-4, with D perhaps TRBD1 or TRBD2 (7 bases each). The CDR3 runs 18 residues. The V end was cut by 6 bases, the J end by 0 bases, with 21 bases between. DNA of the CDR3: TGTGCCAGCAGGCTCTCCTCAGGGGGGGGAAGAGCCAAAAACATTCAGTACTTC. Encoded protein: CASRLSSGGGRAKNIQYF.

This clonotype was detected ten times or more. The gene calls are TRBV5-5 and TRBJ1-4, with 8 positions matching TRBD1. Germline CDR1 reads SGHKS; CDR2 reads YYEKEE (reference sequence). This CDR3 contains 16 residues. The trim removed 4 bases at V and 8 bases at J, leaving 13 bases unmatched. CDR3 amino acids: CASSHGQGTGAEKLFF. In DNA form, the CDR3 reads TGTGCCAGCAGCCATGGACAGGGCACGGGGGCGGAAAAACTGTTTTTT.

In its sample, this clonotype was seen many times. The genes are TRBV28 and TRBJ1-3; the D is unclear. The CDR3 spans 14 residues. Looked up from germline, CDR1 is MDHEN and CDR2 is SYDVKM. Deletions cut 6 bases from V and 3 bases from J, with 12 bases between. CDR3 in amino acids: CASSRELIGNTIYF. The CDR3 nucleotides are TGTGCCAGCAGCCGAGAACTCATTGGAAACACCATATATTTT.

This clonotype was picked up many times. The J gene is TRBJ2-1, the V gene TRBV24-1; D gene ambiguous. Germline V gene data show CDR1 as KGHDR and CDR2 as SFDVKD. V was clipped by 0 bases and J by 0 bases, with 5 bases between them. This CDR3 spans 15 amino acids. Written as DNA, the CDR3 is TGTGCCACCAGTGATTTGCTCGACTCCTACAATGAGCAGTTCTTC. It yields the protein CATSDLLDSYNEQFF.

This clonotype was detected only a few times. The chain employs TRBV10-2 and TRBJ2-1; 10 bases agree with TRBD2. Germline CDR1 reads WSHSY; CDR2 reads SAAADI. The V segment lost 8 bases and the J segment 6 bases; nucleotides outside the gene matches: 13. The CDR3 loop spans 16 amino acids. CDR3 nucleotides: TGCGCCAGCTCCAACCAAGCGGGAGGGCCCGGCAATGAGCAGTTCTTC. This sequence encodes CASSNQAGGPGNEQFF.

V and J are TRBV7-2 and TRBJ2-7; 10 bases map to TRBD1. The germline CDR1 and CDR2 sequences are SGHTA and FQGNSA. J lost 4 bases, V lost 5 bases, and 8 bases had no gene match. The CDR3 extends over 15 amino acids. For the CDR3, the DNA is TGTGCCAGCAGCCCCACCGGGACAGGGGTTTACGAGCAGTACTTC. This codes for CASSPTGTGVYEQYF.

At least ten counts were recorded for this clonotype. V is TRBV20-1 and J is TRBJ1-1, with no clear D. Germline-derived CDR1 and CDR2 are DFQATT and SNEGSKA (reference sequence). The CDR3 contains 11 residues. The V gene lost 7 bases and the J gene lost 1 base, with 7 bases spanning the gap. The CDR3 protein is CSVGKNTEAFF. CDR3 nucleotide sequence: TGCAGTGTCGGGAAGAACACTGAAGCTTTCTTT.

This clonotype showed up many times. This sequence joins TRBV6-5 and TRBJ2-2; unclear D gene. V gave up 2 bases and J gave up 0 bases, with 7 bases separating them. Looked up from germline, CDR1 is MNHEY and CDR2 is SVGAGI. The CDR3 spans 15 residues. CDR3 coding DNA: TGTGCCAGCAGTTACCGGATAACGAACACCGGGGAGCTGTTTTTT. Translation gives CASSYRITNTGELFF.